The 21 T cell receptor beta chains below come from one sample, sequenced in a study of immune evolution from preneoplasia to lung adenocarcinoma. The protocol was immunoSEQ multiplex PCR, while the TCRdb copy is restricted to in-frame clones and leaves out a portion. The table has 2,000 to 2,500 clones, around 84% seen once. Sequences were obtained from FFPE lung adenocarcinoma in situ tissue. Receptor source: a person aged 60-79 years with lung adenocarcinoma.

This chain uses TRBV5-1 with TRBJ2-3, with no clear D. The CDR3 covers 16 residues. The V gene lost 0 bases and the J gene lost 0 bases, with 11 bases spanning the gap. The germline gives CDR1 SGHRS, CDR2 YFSETQ. CDR3 sequence reads: CASSLAEETSTDTQYF. CDR3 bases: TGCGCCAGCAGCTTGGCCGAGGAGACTAGCACAGATACGCAGTATTTT. The full variable domain, its missing parts supplied by reference TRBV5-1 and TRBJ2-3, is KAGVTQTPRYLIKTRGQQVTLSCSPISGHRSVSWYQQTPGQGLQFLFEYFSETQRNKGNFPGRFSGRQFSNSRSEMNVSTLELGDSALYLCASSLAEETSTDTQYFGPGTRLTVL.

CDR3 region: CASSLAGNGYGYTF. The CDR3 nucleotides read TGTGCCAGCAGTTTGGCGGGGAATGGCTATGGCTACACCTTC. The V gene is TRBV28, the J gene TRBJ1-2; D ambiguous. CDR3 size: 14 residues. Germline lookup yields CDR1 MDHEN and CDR2 SYDVKM. V lost 3 bases to trimming and J lost 4 bases, with 12 bases between them.

The chain joins TRBV2 to TRBJ1-4; 11 positions agree with TRBD1. The CDR3 spans 14 residues. CDR1 is SNHLY, CDR2 FYNNEI, per germline. V dropped 9 bases and J dropped 4; count of bases not matched to a gene: 4. The CDR3 spells CASSGTGGNEKLFF. The CDR3 DNA follows: TGTGCCAGTTCCGGGACAGGGGGTAATGAAAAACTGTTTTTT.

The genes are TRBV14 and TRBJ1-1; possible D gene TRBD1, 5 bases. V was pared by 5 bases and J by 11 bases, with 15 bases between. The germline gives CDR1 SGHDN, CDR2 FVKESK. This CDR3 region has 12 residues. CDR3 in amino acids: CASSSLGGRAFF. The CDR3 DNA is TGTGCCAGCAGCTCCCTGGGGGGGAGGGCTTTCTTT.

The chain employs TRBV29-1 and TRBJ1-1; D uncertain. The CDR3 runs 13 residues. Germline assignment: CDR1 SQVTM and CDR2 ANQGSEA. V was cut by 8 bases and J by 0 bases, with 13 bases left in between. The CDR3 sequence is CSILAGVNTEAFF. CDR3 DNA sequence: TGCAGCATTTTGGCAGGCGTGAACACTGAAGCTTTCTTT.

The chain carries TRBV5-1 and TRBJ2-2; 7 bases align to TRBD1. Germline values: CDR1 SGHRS, CDR2 YFSETQ. CDR3 length: 17 amino acids. Trimming removed 0 bases from V and 5 bases from J; junction bases left unmatched: 10. CDR3 nucleotides: TGCGCCAGCAGCTTGGCGTCCGACAGGGATTTTACCGGGGAGCTGTTTTTT. Translation gives CASSLASDRDFTGELFF.

V and J are TRBV2 and TRBJ2-1, with 8 bases identical to TRBD2. The germline V gene has CDR1 SNHLY and CDR2 FYNNEI. CDR3 length: 15 residues. J was trimmed by 9 bases and V by 3 bases; bases with no gene match: 10. DNA of the CDR3: TGTGCCAGCAGTGATTCCCGCGGGGGGACCTCTGAGCAGTTCTTC. This encodes CASSDSRGGTSEQFF.

In its sample, this clone was seen a few times. The chain employs TRBV4-1 and TRBJ2-7; 7 bases are shared with TRBD1. CDR1 and CDR2 (germline): MGHRA, YSYEKL. The length of the CDR3 is 15 residues. V lost 1 base and J lost 5; bases outside the gene matches: 8. The CDR3 sequence: CASSQAGTAGDEQYF. In DNA form, the CDR3 reads TGCGCCAGCAGCCAAGCGGGGACAGCAGGAGACGAGCAGTACTTC.

This clone was seen a single time. V gene TRBV5-1 combines with J gene TRBJ1-1, with D possibly matching TRBD1 (6 bases). The CDR3 sequence is 15 residues long. The germline V gene encodes CDR1 SGHRS and CDR2 YFSETQ. V lost 4 bases, J lost 2 bases, and 15 bases lay in between. CDR3 in DNA: TGCGCCAGCAGCCCGGGACATCCAACCAACACTGAAGCTTTCTTT. As protein: CASSPGHPTNTEAFF.

The chain recombines TRBV5-1 with TRBJ1-2; D uncertain. This CDR3 comprises 14 residues. Deletions cut 0 bases from V and 4 bases from J, with 10 bases between. Germline V lookup: CDR1 SGHRS, CDR2 YFSETQ. CDR3 region: CASSLGRAGYGYTF. Here the CDR3 DNA reads TGCGCCAGCAGCTTGGGTAGGGCTGGCTATGGCTACACCTTC.

The V and J genes are TRBV4-1 and TRBJ2-7, with a possible D match to TRBD1 (6 bases). The CDR3 has 15 residues. Trimming removed 1 base from V and 2 bases from J, with 12 bases in between. Germline V lookup: CDR1 MGHRA, CDR2 YSYEKL. CDR3 DNA sequence: TGCGCCAGCAGCCAAGTGGGGGCAGGGGCCTACGAGCAGTACTTC. Amino acids: CASSQVGAGAYEQYF.

The V call is TRBV5-1, the J call TRBJ2-1, with 12 bases lining up with TRBD2. CDR1 SGHRS and CDR2 YFSETQ come from the germline V gene. V lost 3 bases to trimming and J lost 4 bases; unmatched junction nucleotides: 5. This CDR3 is built from 16 residues. In DNA, the CDR3 is TGCGCCAGCAGCTCCAGGACTAGCGGGATATACAATGAGCAGTTCTTC. It yields the protein CASSSRTSGIYNEQFF.

This rearrangement joins TRBV5-4 to TRBJ1-4, with no clear D. CDR3 length: 14 amino acids. Per the germline V gene, CDR1 is SGHNT and CDR2 is YYREEE (reference sequence). Trimming pared 7 bases from V and 0 bases from J, leaving 10 bases between. CDR3 region: CASSQRATNEKLFF. The DNA of the CDR3 is TGTGCCAGCTCCCAGAGGGCAACTAATGAAAAACTGTTTTTT.

The chain couples TRBV6-1 to TRBJ2-3; 7 bases map to TRBD2. The ends lost 9 bases at V and 2 bases at J; junction bases unmatched: 5. This CDR3 region has 13 residues. CDR1 and CDR2 (germline): MNHNS, SASEGT. In DNA, the CDR3 is TGTGCCAGATCGACTAGCCCCACAGATACGCAGTATTTT. It specifies CARSTSPTDTQYF.

The genes are TRBV30 and TRBJ1-5; D unclear. V lost 4 bases and J lost 0, with 16 bases in between. This CDR3 region has 16 residues. From germline, CDR1 is GTSNPN and CDR2 SVGIG (reference sequence). CDR3 residues: CAWNTGTRYSNQPQHF. CDR3 sequence (DNA): TGTGCCTGGAACACGGGAACAAGGTATAGCAATCAGCCCCAGCATTTT.

This rearrangement joins TRBV10-1 to TRBJ1-6; no clear D. CDR1 WNHNN and CDR2 SYGVQD come from the germline V gene (reference sequence). V was clipped by 6 bases and J by 2 bases, with 11 bases between them. The CDR3 length is 15 residues. The CDR3 nucleotides read TGCGCCAGCAGGGTAGAAGGGCCCTATAATTCACCCCTCCACTTT. This codes for CASRVEGPYNSPLHF.

As DNA, the CDR3 is TGTGCCAGCAGCTTACAGGGGATCGGCACTGAAGCTTTCTTT. It specifies CASSLQGIGTEAFF. The rearrangement joins TRBV5-8 to TRBJ1-1; TRBD1 matches at 7 bases. With V trimmed by 2 bases and J by 4 bases, 5 bases remained unmatched. Germline CDR1 is SGHTS and CDR2 is YDEGEE. The CDR3 contains 14 residues.

The chain recombines TRBV5-1 with TRBJ2-2; D unclear. Trimming took off 7 bases at V and 5 bases at J, with 18 bases between the two ends. The CDR3 covers 15 residues. The germline gives CDR1 SGHRS, CDR2 YFSETQ. For the CDR3, the DNA is TGCGCCAGCCGAACTACCCGGGCTTGGACCGGGGAGCTGTTTTTT. Translation gives CASRTTRAWTGELFF.

The V and J genes are TRBV2 and TRBJ2-1, with TRBD1 as a possible D gene (5 bases). The CDR3 is 15 residues long. V lost 1 base and J lost 9, with 16 bases in between. CDR1 and CDR2 (germline): SNHLY, FYNNEI. The CDR3 reads CASSEDRSVKSEQFF. The CDR3 coding sequence is TGTGCCAGCAGTGAAGACAGGTCGGTCAAGAGTGAGCAGTTCTTC.

The rearrangement uses TRBV5-1 and TRBJ2-1; possible D gene TRBD2, 5 bases. This CDR3 region has 12 residues. Trimming took 2 bases from V and 12 from J, leaving 12 bases between them. Germline values: CDR1 SGHRS, CDR2 YFSETQ. CDR3 in amino acids: CASSFEGVGQFF. DNA of the CDR3: TGCGCCAGCAGCTTTGAGGGTGTAGGGCAGTTCTTC. The complete variable domain, with remaining parts taken from reference TRBV5-1 and TRBJ2-1, reads KAGVTQTPRYLIKTRGQQVTLSCSPISGHRSVSWYQQTPGQGLQFLFEYFSETQRNKGNFPGRFSGRQFSNSRSEMNVSTLELGDSALYLCASSFEGVGQFFGPGTRLTVL.

This chain connects TRBV7-2 to TRBJ1-2; TRBD1 aligns across 8 bases. Germline lookup yields CDR1 SGHTA and CDR2 FQGNSA. The CDR3 runs to 14 residues. V shed 5 bases and J 4 bases; nucleotides not matched to a gene: 6. The CDR3 nucleotides are TGTGCCAGCAGCCCCAAAGGACAGGGCTATGGCTACACCTTC. Encoded protein: CASSPKGQGYGYTF. Variable domain in full (rest from reference TRBV7-2 and TRBJ1-2): GAGVSQSPSNKVTEKGKDVELRCDPISGHTALYWYRQSLGQGLEFLIYFQGNSAPDKSGLPSDRFSAERTGGSVSTLTIQRTQQEDSAVYLCASSPKGQGYGYTFGSGTRLTVV.